This TCR beta chain was obtained from a study of blood T cells in healthy people across ages. As for the study in general: T cells yielded about one barcoded beta molecule per two cells through template switching. Study-wide points: Diversity was estimated from one million T cells, and these estimates were considered underestimates.

Germline CDR1 SGHKS, CDR2 YYEKEE (reference sequence). The CDR3 extends over 16 amino acids. Trimming left V 3 bases short and J 4 bases short, with 19 bases between. PCR was performed a second time for about 6 to 11 cycles using a sample-barcoded 5' primer and a J-beta primer mix. MiXCR, applied by TCRdb to the 5' RACE reads, yields one record per CDR3 protein. In the table there are 1,300,000 or so distinct CDR3 sequences, approximately 63% of which are singletons. This clonotype appeared a single time. Its antigen is undetermined. This TCR was recovered from a man aged 18 to 35 in good health. The sample taken for sequencing was blood. The V gene is TRBV5-5, the J gene TRBJ2-5; D may be TRBD2 (5 bases). CDR3 bases: TGTGCCAGCAGCTCCCGGACTGCCTCCACCTCAGAGACCCAGTACTTC. Translated: CASSSRTASTSETQYF.